Shown below are 4 T cell receptor beta chains from a single sample sequenced in a study of human T cells and chemical hapten exposure. Total RNA was extracted from unfractionated whole blood. The study's library attached unique molecular identifiers to single cDNA molecules. TCRdb reprocessed the reads via MiXCR and lists one record per CDR3 protein. Here the sample spans about 120,000 distinct CDR3 sequences, less than 10% being singletons. The sequenced sample was whole blood. Receptor source: a human donor in good health. Some clones in this sample may be carry-over from other donors' samples.

This clonotype was seen at least ten times. V is TRBV5-1 and J is TRBJ2-7, with D possibly matching TRBD1 (5 bases). V lost 5 bases, J lost 1 base, and 10 bases lay in between. Germline values: CDR1 SGHRS, CDR2 YFSETQ. The CDR3 extends over 13 amino acids. For the CDR3, the DNA is TGCGCCAGCAGTTGGACACCGTCCTACGAGCAGTACTTC. Its protein is CASSWTPSYEQYF.

This clonotype was counted between two and nine times. V and J are TRBV20-1 and TRBJ2-1; a weak D match, TRBD2 (5 bases). The CDR3 is 13 amino acids. CDR1 and CDR2 (germline): DFQATT, SNEGSKA (reference sequence). Deletions cut 0 bases from V and 9 bases from J, with 12 bases between. Here the CDR3 reads CSAREVGVGEQFF. Written as DNA, the CDR3 is TGCAGTGCTAGAGAGGTGGGAGTGGGTGAGCAGTTCTTC.

There are many counts of this clonotype. CDR3 region: CATSRDPSTSGASYEQYF. In DNA form, the CDR3 reads TGTGCCACCAGCAGAGATCCCTCGACTAGCGGGGCAAGTTACGAGCAGTACTTC. V usage is TRBV15 and J usage is TRBJ2-7, with TRBD2 matching over 11 bases. V gave up 0 bases and J gave up 4 bases; unmatched junction bases: 11. The CDR3 length is 18 residues. Germline CDR1 and CDR2: LNHNV and YYDKDF (reference sequence).

The table lists this clonotype with a few counts. The chain has TRBV11-2 and TRBJ2-7, with 13 positions matching TRBD2. J gave up 7 bases and V 4 bases, and 13 bases lay outside the gene matches. The CDR3 sequence is 17 residues long. Germline CDR1 reads SGHAT; CDR2 reads FQNNGV. CDR3 region: CASSSIPLAGGPGEQYF. In DNA form, the CDR3 reads TGTGCCAGCAGCTCGATTCCACTAGCGGGGGGGCCCGGGGAGCAGTACTTC.